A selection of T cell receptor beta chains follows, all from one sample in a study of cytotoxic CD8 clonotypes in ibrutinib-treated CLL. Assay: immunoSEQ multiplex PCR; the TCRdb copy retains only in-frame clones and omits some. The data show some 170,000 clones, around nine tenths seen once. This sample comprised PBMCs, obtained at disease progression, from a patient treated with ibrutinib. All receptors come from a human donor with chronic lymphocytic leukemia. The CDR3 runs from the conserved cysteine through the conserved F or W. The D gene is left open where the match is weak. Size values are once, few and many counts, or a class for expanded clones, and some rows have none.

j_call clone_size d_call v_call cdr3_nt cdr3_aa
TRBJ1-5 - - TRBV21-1 - CASSSFIWAGGNQPQHF
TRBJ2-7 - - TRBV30 TGTGCCTGGAGTGTACTAGGAATGGGCTCCCACGAGCAGTACTTC CAWSVLGMGSHEQYF
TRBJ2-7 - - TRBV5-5 TGTGCCAGCAGCTTGGAGGTATCTGGGTACGAGCAGTACTTC CASSLEVSGYEQYF
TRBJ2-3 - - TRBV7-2 TGTGCCAGCAGCCGGGACTTTAGCACAGATACGCAGTATTTT CASSRDFSTDTQYF
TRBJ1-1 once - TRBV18 TGTGCCAGCTCACTGAACACTGAAGCTTTCTTT CASSLNTEAFF
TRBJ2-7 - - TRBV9 TGTGCCAGCAGCCCGGGAGACAAGTTCGTCTCCTACGAGCAGTACTTC CASSPGDKFVSYEQYF
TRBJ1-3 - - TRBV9 TGTGCCAGCAGCGCCACGACAGGCTCTGGAAACACCATATATTTT CASSATTGSGNTIYF
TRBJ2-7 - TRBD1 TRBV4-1 TGCGCCAGCAGCCAAGAAGGGACAGGGGTTTTCTACGAGCAGTACTTC CASSQEGTGVFYEQYF
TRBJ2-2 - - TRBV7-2 TGTGCCAGCAGCCCTGGACAGAACACCGGGGAGCTGTTTTTT CASSPGQNTGELFF
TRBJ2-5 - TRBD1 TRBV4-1 TGCGCCAGCAGCCATCCGGGACAGCAAGAGACCCAGTACTTC CASSHPGQQETQYF
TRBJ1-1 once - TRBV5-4 TGTGCCAGCAGCTTGTTAAACACTGAAGCTTTCTTT CASSLLNTEAFF
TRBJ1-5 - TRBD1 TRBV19 TGTGCCAGTAGCCCCCTCCACAGGGGATCTGACAATCAGCCCCAGCATTTT CASSPLHRGSDNQPQHF
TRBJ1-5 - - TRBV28 TGTGCCAGCAGTTTTTTAGAGGGGATCTTTAATCAGCCCCAGCATTTT CASSFLEGIFNQPQHF
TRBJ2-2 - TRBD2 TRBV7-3 TGTGCCAGCAGCTTATCGGCTAGCGGGAGACTAACCGGGGAGCTGTTTTTT CASSLSASGRLTGELFF
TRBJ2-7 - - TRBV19 TGTGCCAGTAGTGAAACGCGGTCGGCCGAGCAGTACTTC CASSETRSAEQYF
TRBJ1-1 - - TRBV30 TGTGCCTGGAGTAAGAATCTTCGCACTGAAGCTTTCTTT CAWSKNLRTEAFF
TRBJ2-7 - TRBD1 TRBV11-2 TGTGCCAGCAGCTACCAACCGGGACAGGGTACCTACGAGCAGTACTTC CASSYQPGQGTYEQYF
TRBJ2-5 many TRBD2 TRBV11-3 TGTGCCAGCAGCTCCCGCCCGAGCGGGAGGGCCGATGAGACCCAGTACTTC CASSSRPSGRADETQYF
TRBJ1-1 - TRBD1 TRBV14 TGTGCCAGCAGCCAAGATCCAGGGGGCATGAACACTGAAGCTTTCTTT CASSQDPGGMNTEAFF